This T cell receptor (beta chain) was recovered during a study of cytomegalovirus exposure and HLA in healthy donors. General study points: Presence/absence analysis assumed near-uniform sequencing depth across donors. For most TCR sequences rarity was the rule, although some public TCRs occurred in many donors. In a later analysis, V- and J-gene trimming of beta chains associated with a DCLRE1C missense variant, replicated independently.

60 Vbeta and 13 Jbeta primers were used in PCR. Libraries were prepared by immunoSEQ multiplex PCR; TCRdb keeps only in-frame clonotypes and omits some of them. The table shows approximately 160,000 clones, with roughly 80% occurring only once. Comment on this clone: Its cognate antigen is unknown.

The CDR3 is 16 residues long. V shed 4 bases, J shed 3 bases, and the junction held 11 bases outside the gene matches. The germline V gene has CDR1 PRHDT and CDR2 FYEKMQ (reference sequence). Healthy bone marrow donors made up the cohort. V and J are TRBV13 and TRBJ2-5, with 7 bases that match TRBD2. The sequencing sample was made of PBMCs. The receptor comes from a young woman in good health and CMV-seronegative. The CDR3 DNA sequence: TGTGCCAGCAGCTCACCGGGACTACCGGAGGAAGAGACCCAGTACTTC. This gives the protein CASSSPGLPEEETQYF.